A single sample gave rise to the 21 T cell receptor beta chains below, sequenced in a study of CD8 T cells in ankylosing spondylitis. TCRdb re-derived calls from the 5' RACE reads in MiXCR, one entry per CDR3 protein. The sample lists approximately 150,000 distinct CDR3 sequences, around 8.9% occurring once. The sequencing input was blood, either unsorted or a sorted T cell fraction (not recorded which). These receptors came from a female donor with ankylosing spondylitis or in good health (not recorded which).

In this sample, this clonotype turned up a few times. The J gene is TRBJ2-1, the V gene TRBV30; 8 bases line up with TRBD2. The V gene's germline CDR1 is GTSNPN and CDR2 SVGIG (reference sequence). Trimming at V came to 6 bases and at J to 7 bases, leaving 2 bases not matched to a gene. The CDR3 length is 11 residues. The CDR3 loop reads CACSGMNEQFF. CDR3 sequence (DNA): TGTGCCTGTAGCGGGATGAATGAGCAGTTCTTC.

The chain has TRBV11-2 and TRBJ2-7; possibly TRBD1 for D (5 bases). The CDR3 has 16 amino acids. Germline CDR1 SGHAT, CDR2 FQNNGV. Trimming took off 0 bases at V and 6 bases at J, with 18 bases between the two ends. The CDR3 sequence: CASSLEEARGMSEQYF. The CDR3 nucleotides are TGTGCCAGCAGCTTAGAAGAAGCTAGGGGTATGAGCGAGCAGTACTTC.

This clonotype was seen ten or more times. The chain uses TRBV20-1 and TRBJ2-1; D is unclear. Trimming stripped 6 bases from V and 7 bases from J, with 16 bases between. There are 13 residues in the CDR3. Germline-derived CDR1 and CDR2 are DFQATT and SNEGSKA (reference sequence). The CDR3 DNA reads as TGCAGTGCCCCCCCCAACCTTGGGAATGAGCAGTTCTTC. It yields the protein CSAPPNLGNEQFF.

Ten or more counts support this clonotype. The gene calls are TRBV29-1 and TRBJ1-1; D is unclear. The CDR3 is 11 amino acids. Trimming left V 4 bases short and J 4 bases short, with 7 bases between. Germline-derived CDR1 and CDR2 are SQVTM and ANQGSEA. The CDR3: CSVGGGTEAFF. The CDR3 coding sequence is TGCAGCGTTGGGGGAGGCACTGAAGCTTTCTTT.

This clonotype was recorded many times. The gene calls are TRBV15 and TRBJ2-3, with 7 bases aligning to TRBD1. The CDR3 has 13 residues. V lost 8 bases and J lost 1; bases outside the gene matches: 3. The germline V gene encodes CDR1 LNHNV and CDR2 YYDKDF (reference sequence). CDR3 amino acids: CATADRGTDTQYF. For the CDR3, the DNA is TGTGCCACCGCTGACAGGGGCACAGATACGCAGTATTTT.

This clonotype occurred a few times. CDR3 DNA sequence: TGCGCCACCCCCGGGGGAGACCCCTACGAGCAGTACTTC. Translated: CATPGGDPYEQYF. The V gene is TRBV23-1, the J gene TRBJ2-7; D possibly corresponds to TRBD2 (6 bases). TRBV23-1 is marked as an open reading frame, function uncertain. Between the trimmed V and J ends, which lost 10 bases and 2 bases, there was a span of 15 bases. CDR3 length: 13 amino acids.

The chain links TRBV7-8 to TRBJ2-7; D assignment may be TRBD1 or TRBD2 (5 bases each). The V and J ends lost 0 bases and 3 bases respectively, with 18 bases between them. The CDR3 covers 17 residues. Germline V gives CDR1 SGHVS, CDR2 FQNEAQ. Written as DNA, the CDR3 is TGTGCCAGCAGCTTAGCTCGGACCGGGACCGCGTTCTACGAGCAGTACTTC. It is translated as CASSLARTGTAFYEQYF.

The rearrangement uses TRBV20-1 and TRBJ2-7, with 10 bases aligning to TRBD2. This CDR3 comprises 13 residues. Germline V gives CDR1 DFQATT, CDR2 SNEGSKA (reference sequence). J was trimmed by 5 bases and V by 6 bases; bases with no gene match: 7. The CDR3 sequence: CSARSSGSHEQYF. CDR3 nucleotides: TGCAGTGCGAGGTCTAGCGGGAGCCACGAGCAGTACTTC.

A few counts support this clonotype. The chain has TRBV6-2 or TRBV6-3 and TRBJ1-1; D is undetermined. V was trimmed by 8 bases and J by 1 base, leaving 26 bases between them. Germline V gives CDR1 MNHEY, CDR2 SVGEGT. This CDR3 has 18 residues. The CDR3 bases are TGTGCCAGCGGGGAGGTAAGAACCTTATCGACGAGGAACACTGAAGCTTTCTTT. Its protein is CASGEVRTLSTRNTEAFF.

This clonotype was detected only a few times. This chain uses TRBV27 with TRBJ1-2, with 7 bases matching TRBD1. With 0 bases clipped from V and 6 bases from J, the junction kept 4 bases outside the gene matches. There are 14 residues in the CDR3. The germline V gene encodes CDR1 MNHEY and CDR2 SMNVEV (reference sequence). CDR3 region: CASSLSTGINGYTF. Here the CDR3 DNA reads TGTGCCAGCAGTTTATCGACAGGGATTAATGGCTACACCTTC.

CDR3 region: CASSPDRTDQPQHF. The CDR3 DNA reads TGTGCCAGCAGCCCAGACAGGACTGATCAGCCCCAGCATTTT. This chain joins TRBV9 and TRBJ1-5; TRBD1 is a possible D gene (6 bases). V lost 4 bases and J lost 5, with 13 bases in between. CDR1 and CDR2 from the germline V gene are SGDLS and YYNGEE. CDR3 length: 14 residues.

The sample holds a few counts of this clonotype. The V and J genes are TRBV6-1 and TRBJ2-1, with D uncertain. The CDR3 sequence is 13 residues long. Deletions cut 7 bases from V and 6 bases from J, with 13 bases between. The germline V gene encodes CDR1 MNHNS and CDR2 SASEGT. The CDR3 loop reads CASMAEPRNEQFF. The CDR3 DNA sequence: TGTGCCAGCATGGCAGAACCACGCAATGAGCAGTTCTTC.

This clonotype has ten or more counts. This chain uses TRBV4-3 with TRBJ2-1, with a weak D call TRBD1 (5 bases). There are 12 residues in the CDR3. Germline values: CDR1 LGHNA, CDR2 YSLEER. Trimming took 1 base from V and 7 from J, leaving 5 bases between them. The CDR3 region has the DNA TGCGCCAGCAGCCAAGCAGGGAATGAGCAGTTCTTC. Translating it yields CASSQAGNEQFF.

The CDR3 region has the DNA TGTGCCAGCAGTTTATGGGGGCGGGAGCGAGAGACCCAGTACTTC. Translation: CASSLWGRERETQYF. The J gene is TRBJ2-5, the V gene TRBV27; the D gene is possibly TRBD2 (7 bases). V was pared by 1 base and J by 4 bases, with 13 bases between. This CDR3 has 15 residues. Germline CDR1 MNHEY, CDR2 SMNVEV (reference sequence).

This sequence joins TRBV24-1 and TRBJ2-7; D might be TRBD1 or TRBD2, each matching 7 bases. Germline CDR1 and CDR2: KGHDR and SFDVKD. V lost 2 bases, J lost 4 bases, and 20 bases lay in between. The CDR3 is made up of 17 amino acids. CDR3 nucleotide sequence: TGTGCCACCAGTGATTCAGGGGGGGGCAGGACTGCGTACGAGCAGTACTTC. This gives the protein CATSDSGGGRTAYEQYF.

This clonotype has just a few counts. This chain uses TRBV10-3 with TRBJ1-2; 8 bases fit TRBD1. The CDR3 sequence is 12 residues long. The trim removed 8 bases at V and 14 bases at J, leaving 13 bases unmatched. The germline V gene has CDR1 ENHRY and CDR2 SYGVKD. The CDR3 DNA follows: TGTGCCATCCTTGACAGGGGTACGAGGTGGACCTTC. Translated: CAILDRGTRWTF.

V and J are TRBV9 and TRBJ1-1; 8 nucleotides align to TRBD1. CDR3 size: 12 residues. Looked up from germline, CDR1 is SGDLS and CDR2 is YYNGEE. V was clipped by 4 bases and J by 6 bases; unmatched bases: 2. The CDR3 DNA reads TGTGCCAGCAGCACAGGGGGTTCTGAAGCTTTCTTT. This codes for CASSTGGSEAFF.

The V and J genes are TRBV27 and TRBJ2-3, with D uncertain. Per the germline V gene, CDR1 is MNHEY and CDR2 is SMNVEV (reference sequence). Trimming removed 7 bases at V and 0 bases at J, with 8 bases between. The CDR3 totals 13 residues. The CDR3 DNA follows: TGTGCCAGCATGGGCGGTAGCACAGATACGCAGTATTTT. Its translation is CASMGGSTDTQYF.

This chain joins TRBV2 and TRBJ1-2; the D gene is possibly TRBD1 (6 bases). Between the trimmed V and J ends, which lost 7 bases and 0 bases, there was a span of 9 bases. The CDR3 length is 13 residues. From germline, CDR1 is SNHLY and CDR2 FYNNEI. Here the CDR3 DNA reads TGTGCCAGCAATCCAGGGGCTAACTATGGCTACACCTTC. This translates into CASNPGANYGYTF.

This clonotype was seen only a few times. This chain joins TRBV5-1 and TRBJ2-2; D unclear. Germline V CDR1 and CDR2: SGHRS, YFSETQ. Trimming took off 0 bases at V and 2 bases at J, with 8 bases between the two ends. This CDR3 spans 15 amino acids. CDR3: CASSLVRVNTGELFF. The CDR3 nucleotides are TGCGCCAGCAGCTTGGTTAGGGTTAACACCGGGGAGCTGTTTTTT.

There are many counts of this clonotype. The chain combines TRBV7-6 with TRBJ1-1, with TRBD1 as a possible D gene (5 bases). Germline CDR1 is SGHVS and CDR2 is FNYEAQ. V was shortened by 2 bases and J by 4 bases, with 8 bases between the two germline ends. There are 13 residues in the CDR3. The CDR3 DNA follows: TGTGCCAGCAGCTTACAGGGTACCACTGAAGCTTTCTTT. The encoded protein is CASSLQGTTEAFF.